These 10 T cell receptor beta chains share one sample of origin, sequenced in a study of human T cells and chemical hapten exposure. A single record per CDR3 protein comes from TCRdb applying MiXCR to the RACE reads. Of some 180,000 distinct CDR3 sequences detected, about a fifth appear once; the ten largest clones hold 6% to 8%. Time point noted: patch test 1, 2 weeks after DPC sensitization. Treatment meaning: therapeutic diphenylcyclopropenone sensitization with weekly scalp DPC. The specimen comprised whole blood, sampled in connection with sensitization to the hapten diphenylcyclopropenone (DPC). These receptors were taken from a woman aged 50 to 65 with alopecia areata. Some clones in this sample may be carry-over from other donors' samples.

A few counts support this clonotype. This chain joins TRBV5-1 and TRBJ1-1; tentative D call: TRBD1 (6 bases). CDR3 length equals 15 residues. V lost 0 bases and J lost 4, with 13 bases in between. CDR1 and CDR2 (germline): SGHRS, YFSETQ. CDR3 nucleotide sequence: TGCGCCAGCAGCTTGGCCCAGGGAGGGGGCACTGAAGCTTTCTTT. Translation: CASSLAQGGGTEAFF.

The V call is TRBV20-1, the J call TRBJ2-4; 9 bases agree with TRBD2. V was clipped by 1 base and J by 11 bases; unmatched bases: 9. CDR1 is DFQATT, CDR2 SNEGSKA, per germline (reference sequence). This CDR3 contains 14 residues. This CDR3 is CSARVPGLANVQYF. The CDR3 nucleotides are TGCAGTGCTAGAGTCCCGGGACTAGCTAACGTTCAGTACTTC.

This clonotype has only a few counts. This rearrangement joins TRBV7-6 to TRBJ1-2; D unresolved. Germline loops: CDR1 SGHVS, CDR2 FNYEAQ. The CDR3 runs 12 residues. Trimming removed 2 bases from V and 4 bases from J, with 5 bases in between. The CDR3 region has the DNA TGTGCCAGCAGCTTAAGTCTCTATGGCTACACCTTC. Translating it yields CASSLSLYGYTF.

This clonotype was detected a few times. The V call is TRBV28, the J call TRBJ1-1; TRBD1 matches at 9 bases. V dropped 6 bases and J dropped 5; count of bases not matched to a gene: 7. The germline gives CDR1 MDHEN, CDR2 SYDVKM. This CDR3 has 14 amino acids. Here the CDR3 reads CASRDTGGRTEAFF. For the CDR3, the DNA is TGTGCCAGCAGAGATACAGGGGGCCGTACTGAAGCTTTCTTT.

CDR3 DNA sequence: TGTGCCAGCAGTACCCCTCTCGGGGGCATCGACACCGGGGAGCTGTTTTTT. It specifies CASSTPLGGIDTGELFF. The chain couples TRBV2 to TRBJ2-2; D tentatively reads TRBD1 or TRBD2 (6 bases each). The CDR3 has 17 amino acids. The germline gives CDR1 SNHLY, CDR2 FYNNEI. V was pared by 5 bases and J by 3 bases, with 19 bases between.

The rearrangement uses TRBV9 and TRBJ2-3; 7 bases line up with TRBD2. Trimming took 4 bases from V and 0 from J; bases not matched to a gene: 5. CDR3 length: 15 amino acids. Germline V gene lookup returns CDR1 SGDLS and CDR2 YYNGEE. CDR3 residues: CASSPGLVSTDTQYF. The CDR3 bases are TGTGCCAGCAGCCCCGGACTAGTTAGCACAGATACGCAGTATTTT.

This chain connects TRBV5-1 to TRBJ1-3; no clear D. Germline V gene sequence: CDR1 SGHRS, CDR2 YFSETQ. The CDR3 is 14 residues long. The V end was cut by 3 bases, the J end by 6 bases, with 13 bases between. The CDR3 DNA reads TGCGCCAGCAGCTCGAGGACGGAGGCAAACACCATATATTTT. Its translation is CASSSRTEANTIYF.

This clonotype was counted between two and nine times. J is TRBJ2-7 and V is TRBV5-1, with 12 nucleotides matching TRBD1. The junction had 3 bases not matched to a gene; V was cut back by 4 bases and J by 4 bases. This CDR3 comprises 14 residues. Germline V lookup: CDR1 SGHRS, CDR2 YFSETQ. As DNA, the CDR3 is TGCGCCAGCAGCCCGGGACAGGGGGCTTACGAGCAGTACTTC. It yields the protein CASSPGQGAYEQYF.

This chain links TRBV5-1 with TRBJ1-2; D remains unclear. Germline CDR1 is SGHRS and CDR2 is YFSETQ. The CDR3 is 16 residues long. The ends were cut back, 0 bases at V and 8 bases at J, with 20 bases in the middle. CDR3 bases: TGCGCCAGCAGCTTGGGGTCTCAGGAATCCCACCGCGGCTACACCTTC. It encodes CASSLGSQESHRGYTF.

The chain employs TRBV24-1 and TRBJ2-3, with D uncertain. The CDR3 has 11 amino acids. CDR1 is KGHDR and CDR2 is SFDVKD in the germline V gene. V was cut by 3 bases and J by 5 bases, with 2 bases left in between. CDR3 coding DNA: TGTGCCACCAGTGATAAAGATACGCAGTATTTT. This encodes CATSDKDTQYF.